This T cell receptor (beta chain) was captured in a study of blood T cell repertoires in COVID-19. This CDR3 spans 15 amino acids. Trimming took 5 bases from V and 5 from J; bases not matched to a gene: 5. The germline V gene has CDR1 WNHNN and CDR2 SYGVQD (reference sequence). Assay: immunoSEQ multiplex PCR; the TCRdb copy retains only in-frame clones and omits some. This sample has 110,000 to 150,000 clones; 75% to 90% occur once, and the top ten carry 1.5% to 2%. This receptor was taken from a woman in her 50s with acute or convalescent COVID-19. Sequenced input: peripheral blood. V gene TRBV10-1 combines with J gene TRBJ2-1; TRBD2 matches 11 bases. CDR3 amino acids: CASSTGTSGNNEQFF. As DNA, the CDR3 is TGCGCCAGCAGTACTGGGACTAGCGGAAACAATGAGCAGTTCTTC.